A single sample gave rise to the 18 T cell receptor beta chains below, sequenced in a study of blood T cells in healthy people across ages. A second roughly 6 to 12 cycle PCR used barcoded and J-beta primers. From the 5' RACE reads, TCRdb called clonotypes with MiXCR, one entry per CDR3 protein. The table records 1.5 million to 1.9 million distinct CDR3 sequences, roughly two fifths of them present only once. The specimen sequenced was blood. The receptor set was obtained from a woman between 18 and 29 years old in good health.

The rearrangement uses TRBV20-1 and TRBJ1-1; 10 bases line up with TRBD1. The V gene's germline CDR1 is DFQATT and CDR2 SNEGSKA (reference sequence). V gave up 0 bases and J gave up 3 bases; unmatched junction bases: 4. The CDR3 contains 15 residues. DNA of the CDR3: TGCAGTGCTAGAGATCCCGGGACAGGGGACACTGAAGCTTTCTTT. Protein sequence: CSARDPGTGDTEAFF.

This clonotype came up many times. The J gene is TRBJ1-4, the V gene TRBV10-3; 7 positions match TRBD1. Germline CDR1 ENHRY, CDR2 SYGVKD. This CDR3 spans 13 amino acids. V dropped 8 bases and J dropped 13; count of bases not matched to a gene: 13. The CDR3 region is CAIVKGGIYGLFF. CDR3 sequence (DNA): TGTGCCATCGTAAAAGGGGGCATTTACGGACTGTTTTTT.

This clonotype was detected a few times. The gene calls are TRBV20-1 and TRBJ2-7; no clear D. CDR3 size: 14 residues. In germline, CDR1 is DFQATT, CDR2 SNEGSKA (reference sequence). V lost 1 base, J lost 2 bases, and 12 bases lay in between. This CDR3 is CSARGPGLPYEQYF. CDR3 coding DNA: TGCAGTGCTAGAGGTCCAGGCCTACCCTACGAGCAGTACTTC.

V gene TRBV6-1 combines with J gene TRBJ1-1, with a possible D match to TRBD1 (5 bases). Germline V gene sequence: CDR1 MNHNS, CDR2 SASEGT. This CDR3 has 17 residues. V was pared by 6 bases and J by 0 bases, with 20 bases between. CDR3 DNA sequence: TGTGCCAGCAGACCAACCACCCGGGACGGAGTGAACACTGAAGCTTTCTTT. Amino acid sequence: CASRPTTRDGVNTEAFF.

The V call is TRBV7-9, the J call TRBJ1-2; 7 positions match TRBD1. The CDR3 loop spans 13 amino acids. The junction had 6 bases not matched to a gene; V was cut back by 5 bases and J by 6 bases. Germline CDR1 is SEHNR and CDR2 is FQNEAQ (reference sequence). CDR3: CASSVDRVHGYTF. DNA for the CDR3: TGTGCCAGCAGCGTCGACAGGGTTCATGGCTACACCTTC.

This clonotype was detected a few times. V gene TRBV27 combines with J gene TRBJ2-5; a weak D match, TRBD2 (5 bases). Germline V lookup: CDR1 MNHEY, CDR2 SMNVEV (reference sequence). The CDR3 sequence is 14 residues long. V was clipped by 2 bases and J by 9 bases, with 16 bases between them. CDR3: CASSLRLVDGAQYF. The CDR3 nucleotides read TGTGCCAGCAGTTTAAGGCTAGTGGACGGGGCCCAGTACTTC.

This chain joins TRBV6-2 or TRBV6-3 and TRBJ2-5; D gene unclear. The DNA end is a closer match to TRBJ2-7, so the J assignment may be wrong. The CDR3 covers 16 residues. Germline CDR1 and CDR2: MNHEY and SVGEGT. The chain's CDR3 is CASSYSAHYELDEQYF. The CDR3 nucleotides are TGTGCCAGCAGTTATTCGGCCCATTATGAGTTGGACGAGCAGTACTTC.

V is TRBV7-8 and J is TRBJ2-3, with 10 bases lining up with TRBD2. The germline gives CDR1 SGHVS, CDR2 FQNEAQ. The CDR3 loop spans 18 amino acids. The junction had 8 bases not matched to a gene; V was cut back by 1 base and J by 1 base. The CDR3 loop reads CASSLVPPLAGGTDTQYF. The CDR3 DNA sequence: TGTGCCAGCAGCTTAGTCCCCCCCCTAGCGGGGGGCACAGATACGCAGTATTTT.

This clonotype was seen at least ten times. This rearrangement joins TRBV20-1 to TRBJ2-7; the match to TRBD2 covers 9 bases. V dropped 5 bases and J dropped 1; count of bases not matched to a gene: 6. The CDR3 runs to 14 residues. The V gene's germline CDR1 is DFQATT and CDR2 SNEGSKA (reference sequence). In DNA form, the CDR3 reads TGCAGTGCTGAGCCAAGCGGGGGGTCCTACGAGCAGTACTTC. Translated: CSAEPSGGSYEQYF.

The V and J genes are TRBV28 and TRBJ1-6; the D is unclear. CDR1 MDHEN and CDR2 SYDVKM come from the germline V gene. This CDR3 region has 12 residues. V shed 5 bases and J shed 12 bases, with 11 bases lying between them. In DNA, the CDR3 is TGTGCCAGCAGTCCCGGACTTGTACCCCTCCACTTT. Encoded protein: CASSPGLVPLHF. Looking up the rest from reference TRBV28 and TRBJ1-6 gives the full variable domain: DVKVTQSSRYLVKRTGEKVFLECVQDMDHENMFWYRQDPGLGLRLIYFSYDVKMKEKGDIPEGYSVSREKKERFSLILESASTNQTSMYLCASSPGLVPLHFGNGTRLTVT.

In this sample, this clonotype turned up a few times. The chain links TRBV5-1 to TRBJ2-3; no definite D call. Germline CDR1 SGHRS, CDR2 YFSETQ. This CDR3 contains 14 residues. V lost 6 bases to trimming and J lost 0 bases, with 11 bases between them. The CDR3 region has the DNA TGCGCCAGCACGGTGGGTCTCAGCACAGATACGCAGTATTTT. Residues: CASTVGLSTDTQYF.

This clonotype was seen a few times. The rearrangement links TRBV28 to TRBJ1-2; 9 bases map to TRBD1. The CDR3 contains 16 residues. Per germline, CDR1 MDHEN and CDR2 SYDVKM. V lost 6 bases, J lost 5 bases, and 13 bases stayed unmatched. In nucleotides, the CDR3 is TGTGCCAGCAGGTCCCCCCCGGGACAGGGTGAATATGGCTACACCTTC. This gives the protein CASRSPPGQGEYGYTF.

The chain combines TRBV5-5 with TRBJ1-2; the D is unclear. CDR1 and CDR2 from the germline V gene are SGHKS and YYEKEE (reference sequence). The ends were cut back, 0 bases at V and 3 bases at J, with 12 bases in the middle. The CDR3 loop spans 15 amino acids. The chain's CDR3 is CASSLVAMWDYGYTF. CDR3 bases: TGTGCCAGCAGCTTGGTGGCCATGTGGGACTATGGCTACACCTTC.

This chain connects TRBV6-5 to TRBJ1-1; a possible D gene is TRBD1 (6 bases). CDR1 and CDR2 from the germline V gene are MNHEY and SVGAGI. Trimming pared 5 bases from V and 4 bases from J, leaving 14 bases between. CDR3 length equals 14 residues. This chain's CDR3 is CASSHREEFTEAFF. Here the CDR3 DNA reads TGTGCCAGCAGTCACAGGGAGGAGTTCACTGAAGCTTTCTTT.

The CDR3 DNA sequence: TGCAGCGTTTGGGGTGGACTAGCGGGAGGGCCAGATACGCAGTATTTT. Translated: CSVWGGLAGGPDTQYF. The chain employs TRBV29-1 and TRBJ2-3; 15 positions match TRBD2. The CDR3 runs to 16 residues. Looked up from germline, CDR1 is SQVTM and CDR2 is ANQGSEA. Trimming took 5 bases from V and 4 from J; bases not matched to a gene: 7.

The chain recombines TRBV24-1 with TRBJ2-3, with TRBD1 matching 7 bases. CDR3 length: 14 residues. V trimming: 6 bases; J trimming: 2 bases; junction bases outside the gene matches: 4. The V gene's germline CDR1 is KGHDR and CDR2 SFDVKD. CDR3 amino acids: CATSPGQFTDTQYF. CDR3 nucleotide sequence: TGTGCCACCAGTCCGGGACAGTTCACAGATACGCAGTATTTT.

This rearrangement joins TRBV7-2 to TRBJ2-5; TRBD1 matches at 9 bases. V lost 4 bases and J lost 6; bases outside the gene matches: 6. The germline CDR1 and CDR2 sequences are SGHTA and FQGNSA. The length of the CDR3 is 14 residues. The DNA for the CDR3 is TGTGCCAGCAGCTCGGACAGGGGAGGACAGACCCAGTACTTC. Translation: CASSSDRGGQTQYF. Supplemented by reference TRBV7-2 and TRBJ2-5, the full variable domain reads GAGVSQSPSNKVTEKGKDVELRCDPISGHTALYWYRQSLGQGLEFLIYFQGNSAPDKSGLPSDRFSAERTGGSVSTLTIQRTQQEDSAVYLCASSSDRGGQTQYFGPGTRLLVL.

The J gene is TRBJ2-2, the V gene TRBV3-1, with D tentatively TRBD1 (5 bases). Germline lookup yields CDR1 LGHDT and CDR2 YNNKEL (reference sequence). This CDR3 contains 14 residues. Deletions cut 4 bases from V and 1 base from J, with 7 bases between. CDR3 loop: CASSPRGNTGELFF. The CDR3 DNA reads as TGTGCCAGCAGCCCTAGGGGGAACACCGGGGAGCTGTTTTTT.